Listed here are 6 T cell receptor beta chains from one sample, sequenced in a study of technical replicates of blood from a few donors (dated by TCRdb to 2016 to 2017). The library was produced with the immunoSEQ multiplex PCR assay. Held by TCRdb, this immuneACCESS table contains in-frame sequences only and omits some clones. Under half of the omission traces to an unresolved V gene where checked; the cause of the rest is unknown. The sample table holds 75,000 or so clones, of which 85% to 95% were seen once. The top ten clones comprise 0.25% to 0.3% of the sample. The sequencing sample was made of T cells isolated from PBMCs. Source of these receptors: a human donor in good health.

The chain is built from TRBV18 and TRBJ1-1; D remains ambiguous. CDR3 length: 15 amino acids. V was shortened by 5 bases and J by 0 bases, with 13 bases between the two germline ends. Germline CDR1 KGHSH, CDR2 LQKENI. CDR3 in amino acids: CASSILAGMNTEAFF. The CDR3 bases are TGTGCCAGCTCAATACTTGCCGGGATGAACACTGAAGCTTTCTTT. The whole variable domain, remainder taken from reference TRBV18 and TRBJ1-1, is NAGVMQNPRHLVRRRGQEARLRCSPMKGHSHVYWYRQLPEEGLKFMVYLQKENIIDESGMPKERFSAEFPKEGPSILRIQQVVRGDSAAYFCASSILAGMNTEAFFGQGTRLTVV.

The chain has TRBV6-5 and TRBJ1-2; 9 positions match TRBD1. Trimming removed 5 bases from V and 7 bases from J; junction bases left unmatched: 11. Germline V gene data show CDR1 as MNHEY and CDR2 as SVGAGI. CDR3 length: 15 residues. The CDR3 DNA is TGTGCCAGCAGTCCCGGGACAGGGACCATCGGTGGCTACACCTTC. It codes for CASSPGTGTIGGYTF.

V and J are TRBV28 and TRBJ2-7, with TRBD1 matching over 9 bases. The length of the CDR3 is 14 residues. Germline-derived CDR1 and CDR2 are MDHEN and SYDVKM. The trim removed 6 bases at V and 4 bases at J, leaving 7 bases unmatched. CDR3 sequence: CASSLGTGQYEQYF. The CDR3 nucleotides read TGTGCCAGCAGCCTCGGGACAGGGCAATACGAGCAGTACTTC.

The gene calls are TRBV4-2 and TRBJ2-1; D is possibly TRBD2 (7 bases). This CDR3 comprises 17 residues. The germline gives CDR1 LGHNA, CDR2 YNFKEQ. V lost 1 base to trimming and J lost 3 bases, with 16 bases between them. CDR3 loop: CASSQVQAGAYYNEQFF. The CDR3 coding sequence is TGTGCCAGCAGCCAAGTTCAGGCGGGGGCCTACTACAATGAGCAGTTCTTC.

A single count supports this clone. The chain is built from TRBV19 and TRBJ2-7; TRBD1 aligns across 8 bases. Germline V CDR1 and CDR2: LNHDA, SQIVND (reference sequence). J lost 2 bases, V lost 5 bases, and 8 bases had no gene match. The CDR3 is made up of 15 amino acids. For the CDR3, the DNA is TGTGCCAGTAGTGGGTCGACAGGGGCCGCCTACGAGCAGTACTTC. Protein: CASSGSTGAAYEQYF.

This clone showed up just once. The V and J genes are TRBV14 and TRBJ2-1; 7 bases fit TRBD2. The CDR3 consists of 15 residues. Germline CDR1 reads SGHDN; CDR2 reads FVKESK. The V segment lost 0 bases and the J segment 5 bases; nucleotides outside the gene matches: 4. Written as DNA, the CDR3 is TGTGCCAGCAGCCAAGAACTAGCGCTAAACAATGAGCAGTTCTTC. Protein: CASSQELALNNEQFF.